A selection of T cell receptor beta chains follows, all from one sample in a study of blood T cell repertoires in COVID-19. Sequencing used immunoSEQ multiplex PCR; TCRdb keeps in-frame clones, though not all of them. The sample lists under 400,000 clones, about 90% occurring once. The sequencing sample was made of peripheral blood. These receptors came from a woman aged 30 to 39 with COVID-19, enrolled during active disease. Each CDR3 is given with its conserved first and last residue. Each record gives: J gene, D gene, clone size, V gene, CDR3 protein, CDR3 DNA. A D gene is named only where the DNA matches it firmly. Only some rows state a clone size, as once, few, many or a class for expanded clones.

j_call: TRBJ2-1
d_call: NA
clone_size: NA
v_call: TRBV29-1
cdr3_aa: CSVRTGSSYNEQFF
cdr3_nt: TGCAGCGTTCGGACTGGGAGCTCCTACAATGAGCAGTTCTTC

j_call: TRBJ2-1
d_call: NA
clone_size: NA
v_call: TRBV24-1
cdr3_aa: CATSGRDFGNEQFF
cdr3_nt: TGTGCCACCAGCGGGAGAGATTTCGGGAATGAGCAGTTCTTC

j_call: TRBJ2-1
d_call: TRBD1
clone_size: NA
v_call: TRBV5-4
cdr3_aa: CASSPDRGPPMDNEQFF
cdr3_nt: TGTGCCAGCAGCCCCGACAGGGGGCCCCCAATGGACAATGAGCAGTTCTTC

j_call: TRBJ2-5
d_call: TRBD2
clone_size: NA
v_call: TRBV4-3
cdr3_aa: CASSQDLAGLSGETQYF
cdr3_nt: TGCGCCAGCAGCCAAGATCTAGCGGGATTATCTGGGGAGACCCAGTACTTC

j_call: TRBJ2-2
d_call: TRBD1
clone_size: NA
v_call: TRBV12-3/TRBV12-4
cdr3_aa: CASSPDRGGELFF
cdr3_nt: TGTGCCAGCAGTCCCGACAGGGGCGGGGAGCTGTTTTTT

j_call: TRBJ2-7
d_call: TRBD1
clone_size: NA
v_call: TRBV18
cdr3_aa: CASEGQGTYEQYF
cdr3_nt: TGTGCCAGCGAGGGACAGGGGACCTACGAGCAGTACTTC

j_call: TRBJ2-1
d_call: TRBD2
clone_size: NA
v_call: TRBV6-1
cdr3_aa: CASSAGLGLAGTGLFDLF
cdr3_nt: TGTGCCAGCAGTGCCGGACTCGGGCTAGCGGGTACGGGGCTCTTCGATCTCTTC

j_call: TRBJ2-7
d_call: NA
clone_size: once
v_call: TRBV7-9
cdr3_aa: CASSLTGGDLYEQYF
cdr3_nt: TGTGCCAGCAGCTTAACTGGGGGCGACCTCTACGAGCAGTACTTC

j_call: TRBJ2-2
d_call: NA
clone_size: NA
v_call: TRBV7-6
cdr3_aa: CASSFSENTGELFF
cdr3_nt: TGTGCCAGCAGCTTTAGTGAAAACACCGGGGAGCTGTTTTTT

j_call: TRBJ1-2
d_call: NA
clone_size: few
v_call: TRBV19
cdr3_aa: CASSIGGAGYTF
cdr3_nt: TGTGCCAGTAGTATCGGGGGTGCTGGCTACACCTTC

j_call: TRBJ2-7
d_call: NA
clone_size: once
v_call: TRBV5-4
cdr3_aa: CASSLGTGPSAEQYF
cdr3_nt: TGTGCCAGCAGCTTGGGAACAGGGCCCTCTGCCGAGCAGTACTTC

j_call: TRBJ2-1
d_call: TRBD1
clone_size: NA
v_call: TRBV5-1
cdr3_aa: CASSSSGGSYNEQFF
cdr3_nt: TGCGCCAGCAGCTCCTCAGGGGGCTCCTACAATGAGCAGTTCTTC

j_call: TRBJ2-1
d_call: NA
clone_size: few
v_call: TRBV7-3
cdr3_aa: CASSLGLSSYNEQFF
cdr3_nt: TGTGCCAGCAGCTTAGGACTGAGCTCCTACAATGAGCAGTTCTTC

j_call: TRBJ2-7
d_call: NA
clone_size: few
v_call: TRBV10-1
cdr3_aa: CASSESEEGSEQYF
cdr3_nt: TGCGCCAGCAGTGAGTCGGAAGAGGGATCCGAGCAGTACTTC

j_call: TRBJ1-2
d_call: NA
clone_size: once
v_call: TRBV12-3/TRBV12-4
cdr3_aa: CASSLTRGYGYTF
cdr3_nt: TGTGCCAGCAGTTTAACACGGGGCTATGGCTACACCTTC

j_call: TRBJ2-7
d_call: NA
clone_size: NA
v_call: TRBV9
cdr3_aa: CASSESPDGGEQYF
cdr3_nt: TGTGCCAGCAGCGAGTCCCCAGACGGGGGAGAGCAGTACTTC

j_call: TRBJ1-3
d_call: TRBD1
clone_size: NA
v_call: TRBV6-5
cdr3_aa: CASRGQGPNTIYF
cdr3_nt: TGTGCCAGCAGGGGACAGGGACCAAACACCATATATTTT

j_call: TRBJ1-1
d_call: NA
clone_size: NA
v_call: TRBV5-4
cdr3_aa: CASSLARGGTEAFF
cdr3_nt: TGTGCCAGCAGCTTGGCCCGAGGGGGCACTGAAGCTTTCTTT

j_call: TRBJ2-1
d_call: TRBD2
clone_size: NA
v_call: TRBV9
cdr3_aa: CASSVEGRGSYNEQFF
cdr3_nt: TGTGCCAGCAGCGTAGAGGGGAGGGGATCCTACAATGAGCAGTTCTTC

j_call: TRBJ2-7
d_call: NA
clone_size: NA
v_call: TRBV6-2/TRBV6-3
cdr3_aa: CASSYKRQAPLYEQYF
cdr3_nt: TGTGCCAGCAGTTACAAGCGACAGGCCCCCCTCTACGAGCAGTACTTC

j_call: TRBJ1-2
d_call: TRBD1
clone_size: NA
v_call: TRBV4-1
cdr3_aa: CASSQDAQGYGYTF
cdr3_nt: TGCGCCAGCAGCCAAGACGCACAGGGGTATGGCTACACCTTC

j_call: TRBJ2-2
d_call: NA
clone_size: NA
v_call: TRBV10-1
cdr3_aa: CASRPGSTGELFF
cdr3_nt: TGCGCCAGCAGACCAGGGTCCACCGGGGAGCTGTTTTTT

j_call: TRBJ1-4
d_call: TRBD1
clone_size: NA
v_call: TRBV2
cdr3_aa: CASILGTGRGEKLFF
cdr3_nt: TGTGCCAGCATTCTAGGGACAGGGAGGGGTGAAAAACTGTTTTTT

j_call: TRBJ2-5
d_call: NA
clone_size: few
v_call: TRBV11-2
cdr3_aa: CASSPTGGWETQYF
cdr3_nt: TGTGCCAGCAGCCCTACAGGAGGGTGGGAGACCCAGTACTTC

j_call: TRBJ1-3
d_call: TRBD1
clone_size: NA
v_call: TRBV7-2
cdr3_aa: CASSPSGTGGNTIYF
cdr3_nt: TGTGCCAGCAGCCCCTCAGGGACAGGGGGAAACACCATATATTTT

j_call: TRBJ2-1
d_call: TRBD2
clone_size: NA
v_call: TRBV5-3
cdr3_aa: CARSFLAGGSYNEQFF
cdr3_nt: TGTGCCAGAAGCTTTCTAGCGGGCGGCTCCTACAATGAGCAGTTCTTC

j_call: TRBJ2-7
d_call: NA
clone_size: NA
v_call: TRBV3-1/TRBV3-2
cdr3_aa: CASSQDFLGDEQYF
cdr3_nt: TGTGCCAGCAGCCAAGATTTTTTGGGCGACGAGCAGTACTTC

j_call: TRBJ2-1
d_call: TRBD1
clone_size: NA
v_call: TRBV15
cdr3_aa: CATSRGLSGQPYNEQFF
cdr3_nt: TGTGCCACCAGCAGAGGGCTTTCGGGACAGCCTTACAATGAGCAGTTCTTC

j_call: TRBJ2-2
d_call: NA
clone_size: few
v_call: TRBV4-1
cdr3_aa: CASSQESLGELFF
cdr3_nt: TGCGCCAGCAGCCAAGAGTCACTCGGGGAGCTGTTTTTT

j_call: TRBJ2-1
d_call: TRBD2
clone_size: NA
v_call: TRBV27
cdr3_aa: CASSDGGRAYNEQFF
cdr3_nt: TGTGCCAGTTCCGATGGCGGGAGGGCCTACAATGAGCAGTTCTTC

j_call: TRBJ2-3
d_call: TRBD2
clone_size: NA
v_call: TRBV5-1
cdr3_aa: CASSRRGDRLAGAGDTQYF
cdr3_nt: TGCGCCAGCAGCCGTCGCGGGGATAGACTAGCGGGAGCGGGAGATACGCAGTATTTT

j_call: TRBJ2-1
d_call: TRBD2
clone_size: NA
v_call: TRBV7-2
cdr3_aa: CASTLAPRWEGYNEQFF
cdr3_nt: TGTGCCAGCACCTTGGCGCCGAGGTGGGAGGGATACAATGAGCAGTTCTTC

j_call: TRBJ2-7
d_call: TRBD1
clone_size: NA
v_call: TRBV6-1
cdr3_aa: CASSDPPGQGGHEQYF
cdr3_nt: TGTGCCAGCAGTGACCCCCCGGGACAGGGCGGCCACGAGCAGTACTTC

j_call: TRBJ1-2
d_call: TRBD1
clone_size: NA
v_call: TRBV11-2
cdr3_aa: CASSFNRGRGYTF
cdr3_nt: TGTGCCAGCAGCTTCAACAGGGGAAGGGGCTACACCTTC

j_call: TRBJ2-7
d_call: TRBD2
clone_size: NA
v_call: TRBV28
cdr3_aa: CASRDPGLAGEGYEQYF
cdr3_nt: TGTGCCAGCAGGGACCCGGGACTAGCGGGAGAAGGGTACGAGCAGTACTTC